This T cell receptor beta chain originates from a study of CD8+ T cells in alopecia areata listed by TCRdb under 2018. Some background on the complete study: Female C3H/HeJ recipients, roughly 6-11 weeks old, were grafted with skin from C3H/HeJ donors with spontaneous alopecia (roughly 6-13 months old). High-throughput TCRbeta sequencing was used to examine T cell clonal expansion in alopecia areata in both the C3H/HeJ mouse model and human patients. The RNA source kit depended on sample type: the PAXgene miRNA kit for fixed scalp, the miRNeasy kit for PBMCs, and the RNeasy kit for mouse skin. In humans, TCRbeta sequencing was performed on scalp tissue and on sorted CD4+ and CD8+ peripheral blood T cells from healthy controls and from patients with patchy or totalis/universalis alopecia areata. immunoSEQ multiplex PCR using 35 Vbeta forward primers and 13 Jbeta reverse primers was used to amplify TCRbeta CDR3 regions. Clonality in the scalp was compared among normal scalp (n=4), patchy alopecia areata scalp (n=8), and alopecia totalis/universalis scalp (n=8). On the study overall, not on this receptor specifically: TCR sequences shared between patients were less clear than in mice, possibly partly because of HLA diversity in the patient population. Compared with normal scalp, lesional scalp had higher clonality and more expanded CD8+ clones, particularly in alopecia totalis/universalis, a pattern that suggests antigenic drive. Scalp TCR repertoire analysis is complicated because resident alphabeta T cells in normal human skin are also sequenced, whereas mouse skin is dominated by gammadelta T cells.

This clone was picked up a small number of times. Its binding antigen is unknown. Being a mouse receptor, it is described with mouse gene labels and germline sequences. The read stops 4 residues short of the end of the CDR3; the missing end is completed from the germline J gene. Other DNA sequences of this sample code for an identical CDR3. Libraries were built with the immunoSEQ multiplex PCR assay. For TCR sequencing, RNA was extracted from every sample and reverse transcribed into cDNA to serve as template. First-strand cDNA was synthesized with SuperScript III using a 2:1 mix of oligo-dT and random hexamers. Amplification bias was assessed with a synthetic immune receptor repertoire, and residual bias was removed computationally. Sequencing of the libraries was done on Illumina HiSeq with 60 bp reads that cover the CDR3, reading from J toward V. The authors' analysis ran thus. Raw reads were preprocessed for error removal, and CDR3 was defined according to IMGT conventions as running from the conserved cysteine to phenylalanine. Clonality was computed by normalizing Shannon entropy by log2 of the number of productive unique TCRs and subtracting the result from 1. Whether each scalp clone was CD4 or CD8 was inferred by checking scalp TCRbeta sequences against the CD4 and CD8 repertoires from sorted blood. In its TCRdb copy, this immuneACCESS table keeps in-frame sequences only and misses some clones. Where compared with another copy, unresolved V genes explain less than half of these, and the others have no known cause. V, J and clone size are those of that table, while D and trimming were read from the DNA. With about 300,000 clones recorded, this sample contains no clone counted only once. Less than 1.5% of the sample comes from the top ten.

The germline V gene (reference sequence) gives CDR1 as FNHDT and CDR2 as SITEND. V is cut by 5 bases and J by 0 bases, and the space between the germline ends is 9 bases. The CDR3 has 13 amino acids, counting the end cysteine and phenylalanine. The DNA has 27 bases, all within the CDR3, and is read from base 1. Cells from pooled mouse cutaneous lymph nodes were stained for CD4, CD8alpha, NKG2D, NKG2ACE and other markers and then sorted on a BD Influx. Sequencing used CD4+ T cells sorted from a lymph node. The rearrangement joined TRBV19 to TRBJ2-7; TRBD1 is perhaps the D gene, given 6 matching bases. The sequence was collected from a C3H/HeJ mouse with alopecia areata. With respect to MHC, this strain carries the haplotype H2-k. The DNA read from the CDR3 is TGTGCCAGCAGAAGGGGGAGCTCCTAT. The translation is CASRRGSSY. The whole CDR3 sequence reads CASRRGSSYEQYF.